Many counts were recorded for the clone carrying this TCR beta chain. Its target is unknown. The library tagged individual cDNA molecules with unique molecular identifiers. TCRdb reanalysed the 5' RACE reads using MiXCR and keeps one entry per CDR3 protein. The repertoire consists of about 81,000 distinct CDR3 sequences, with under 10% occurring once and the leading ten covering approximately 2.3%. This entry belongs to a study of human T cells and chemical hapten exposure. In the study overall: Yields of TCR per sample differed, chiefly owing to small differences in pooled library volume.

From whole blood left unfractionated, total RNA was extracted. Broader study findings: Among TCRs, those above 1 in 1000 frequency were unaffected by DPC sensitization.

This receptor was identified in a male donor in good health.

The CDR3 is CASSQTDSHNSPLHF. The CDR3 DNA reads as TGTGCCAGCAGCCAAACTGACAGTCATAATTCACCCCTCCACTTT. This chain connects TRBV14 to TRBJ1-6, with a weak D call TRBD1 (5 bases). The CDR3 extends over 15 amino acids. From germline, CDR1 is SGHDN and CDR2 FVKESK. Between the trimmed V and J ends, which lost 2 bases and 5 bases, there was a span of 10 bases.